Described below is a single T cell receptor (beta chain) sequence and its context. Its target is unknown. The CDR3 runs 14 residues. The germline V gene has CDR1 SEHNR and CDR2 FQNEAQ (reference sequence). The V gene lost 1 base and the J gene lost 5 bases, with 11 bases spanning the gap. This sample stems from a study of T cell responses to AZD1222 COVID-19 vaccine. TCRdb's copy holds only in-frame clones and misses some; the assay was immunoSEQ multiplex PCR. The table records about 93,000 clones, about 90% of them present only once. Study observations and caveats: Spike-specific TCR breadth and depth grew following two AZD1222 doses. Of the AZD1222 recipients, only five to seven were seropositive at baseline.

The specimen comprised peripheral blood, sampled on day 0 of AZD1222 vaccination. The rearrangement uses TRBV7-9 and TRBJ1-1, with D hard to call. The TCR was taken from an adult in good health. The CDR3 nucleotides read TGTGCCAGCAGCTTAGACGGGTTAGGGACTGAAGCTTTCTTT. It codes for CASSLDGLGTEAFF.